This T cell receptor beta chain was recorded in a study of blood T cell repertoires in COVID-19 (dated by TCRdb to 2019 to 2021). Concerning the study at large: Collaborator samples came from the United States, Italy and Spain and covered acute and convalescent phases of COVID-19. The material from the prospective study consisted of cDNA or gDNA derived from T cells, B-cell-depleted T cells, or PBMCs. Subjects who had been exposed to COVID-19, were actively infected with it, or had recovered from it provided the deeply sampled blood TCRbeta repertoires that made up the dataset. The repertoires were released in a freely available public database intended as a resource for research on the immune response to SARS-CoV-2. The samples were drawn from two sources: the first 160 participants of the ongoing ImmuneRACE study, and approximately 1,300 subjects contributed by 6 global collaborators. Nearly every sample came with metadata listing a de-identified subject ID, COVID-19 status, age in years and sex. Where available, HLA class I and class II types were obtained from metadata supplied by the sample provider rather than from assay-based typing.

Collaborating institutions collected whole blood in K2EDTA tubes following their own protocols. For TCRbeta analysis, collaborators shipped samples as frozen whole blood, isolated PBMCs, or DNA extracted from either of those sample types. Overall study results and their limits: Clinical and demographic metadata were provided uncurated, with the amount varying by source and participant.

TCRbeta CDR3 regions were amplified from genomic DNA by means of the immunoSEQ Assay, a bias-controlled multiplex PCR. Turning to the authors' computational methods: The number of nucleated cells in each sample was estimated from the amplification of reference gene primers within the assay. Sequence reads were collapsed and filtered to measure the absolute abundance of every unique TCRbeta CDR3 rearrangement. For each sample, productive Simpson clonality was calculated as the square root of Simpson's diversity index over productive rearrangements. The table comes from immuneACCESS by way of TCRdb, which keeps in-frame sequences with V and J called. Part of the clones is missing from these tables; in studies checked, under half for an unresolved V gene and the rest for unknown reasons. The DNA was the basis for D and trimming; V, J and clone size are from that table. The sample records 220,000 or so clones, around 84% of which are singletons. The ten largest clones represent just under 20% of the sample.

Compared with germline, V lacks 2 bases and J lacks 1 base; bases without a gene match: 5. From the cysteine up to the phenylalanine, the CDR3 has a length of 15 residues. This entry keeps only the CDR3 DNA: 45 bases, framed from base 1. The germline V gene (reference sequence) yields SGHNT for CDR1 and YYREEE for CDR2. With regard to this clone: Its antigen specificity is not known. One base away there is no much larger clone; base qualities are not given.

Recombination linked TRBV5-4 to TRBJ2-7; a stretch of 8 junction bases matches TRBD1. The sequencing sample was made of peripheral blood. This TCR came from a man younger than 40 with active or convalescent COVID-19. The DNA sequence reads TGTGCCAGCAGCTTCGGACAGGGCCCATCCTACGAGCAGTACTTC. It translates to CASSFGQGPSYEQYF.